This T cell receptor (beta chain) was documented in a study of response to subunit inactivated influenza vaccine. Via MiXCR, TCRdb re-called the RT-PCR reads, giving one row per CDR3 protein. The table has some 570,000 distinct CDR3 sequences, about 11% seen once. Trimming cost V 6 bases and J 3 bases; bases outside gene matches: 14. CDR1 LNHDA and CDR2 SQIVND come from the germline V gene (reference sequence). This CDR3 has 16 residues. This sample also belongs to another study, concerning T cells expressing NK-cell markers. That source notes: Scientists made TCR beta cDNA using 5'RACE template switching with UMIs.

The sequence was collected from a man over 45 who received an inactivated influenza vaccine. This rearrangement joins TRBV19 to TRBJ2-7; 7 nucleotides line up with TRBD1. The material was PBMCs from blood, obtained on the day of vaccination. The CDR3 is CASSLTQGQPYYEQYF. CDR3 sequence (DNA): TGTGCCAGTAGCCTCACACAGGGGCAACCGTACTACGAGCAGTACTTC.